Listed below are T cell receptor beta chains from one sample, sequenced in a study of blood T cell repertoires in COVID-19. Produced via immunoSEQ multiplex PCR; TCRdb's table is partial and in-frame only. Altogether 250,000 to 350,000 clones are present, 85% to 90% being singletons, with the ten largest covering around 0.8%. Sequenced: peripheral blood. Source of these receptors: a man aged 30-40 years with acute or convalescent COVID-19. CDR3s include the opening cysteine and the closing phenylalanine or tryptophan. The D gene is left open where the match is weak. Some rows mark clone size as missing; the rest say once, few, many or name a class of expanded clone.

- TRBJ2-5 - TRBV24-1 12 TGTGCCACCAGTGAAAGCACGGAGACCCAGTACTTC CATSESTETQYF
once TRBJ1-1 - TRBV18 15 TGTGCCAGCTCACCAACCCTCTCTCGGGACACTGAAGCTTTCTTT CASSPTLSRDTEAFF
once TRBJ2-7 TRBD1 TRBV10-2 14 TGCGCCAGCAGCGGGACAGGGGGGTCCTACGAGCAGTACTTC CASSGTGGSYEQYF
- TRBJ1-3 - TRBV30 13 TGTGCCTGGAGTGCGGGAACTGGAAACACCATATATTTT CAWSAGTGNTIYF
few TRBJ2-2 - TRBV5-4 12 TGTGCCAGCAGCTTGTCCCTCGGGGAGCTGTTTTTT CASSLSLGELFF
- TRBJ1-1 - TRBV29-1 11 TGCAGCGTTGAACCCGGGGTTGAAGCTTTCTTT CSVEPGVEAFF
- TRBJ1-4 - TRBV9 19 TGTGCCAGCAGCGCCACTACTGGAGCCAAGGGACTAACTAATGAAAAACTGTTTTTT CASSATTGAKGLTNEKLFF
once TRBJ1-4 - TRBV20-1 13 TGCAGTGCTAGTGTCAGGGGTAATGAAAAACTGTTTTTT CSASVRGNEKLFF
- TRBJ1-5 - TRBV27 15 TGTGCCAGCAGTTTAAAGGCAGGGCTTAATCAGCCCCAGCATTTT CASSLKAGLNQPQHF
- TRBJ1-2 - TRBV30 13 TGTGCCTGGAGTGTTTCCCATAACTATGGCTACACCTTC CAWSVSHNYGYTF
- TRBJ2-2 - TRBV15 13 TGTGCCACGAAGACAGGGAACACCGGGGAGCTGTTTTTT CATKTGNTGELFF
few TRBJ1-5 - TRBV12-3/TRBV12-4 13 TGTGCCAGCAGTCGTGGAGGCAATCAGCCCCAGCATTTT CASSRGGNQPQHF
- TRBJ2-7 - TRBV24-1 13 TGTGCCACCAGTGACCCTCAGGGACTGGAGCAGTACTTC CATSDPQGLEQYF
- TRBJ2-5 - TRBV18 13 TGTGCCAGCTCACAAAGGGAGGTAGAGACCCAGTACTTC CASSQREVETQYF
- TRBJ1-5 - TRBV19 14 TGTGCCACTAGGGGGAGCTATAGCAATCAGCCCCAGCATTTT CATRGSYSNQPQHF
- TRBJ2-3 - TRBV5-1 14 TGCGCCAGCAGCATGGGACATAGCACAGATACGCAGTATTTT CASSMGHSTDTQYF
once TRBJ2-2 - TRBV7-9 16 TGTGCCAGCAGCCCTCTTCTGGCCTCGGGCACCGGGGAGCTGTTTTTT CASSPLLASGTGELFF
- TRBJ1-5 TRBD1 TRBV4-1 15 TGCGCCAGCAGTGTAGACAGGGGGCAAGGGCAGCCCCAGCATTTT CASSVDRGQGQPQHF
- TRBJ2-2 TRBD1 TRBV6-4 15 TGTGCCAGCCGACGGGACAGGGAGAACACCGGGGAGCTGTTTTTT CASRRDRENTGELFF
- TRBJ1-6 - TRBV10-2 16 TGCGCCAGCAGTGAGCGCAACACTCGCCGAGGTTCACCCCTCCACTTT CASSERNTRRGSPLHF